These T cell receptor beta chains were read from a single sample in a study of Ad26.COV2.S vaccination and SARS-CoV-2 variants. Assay used: immunoSEQ multiplex PCR; TCRdb lists only in-frame clones, some missing. The sample shows fewer than 900,000 clones, about 90% of them seen only once. Sequencing was performed on peripheral blood, taken in a trial of Ad26.COV2.S vaccine versus placebo. Receptors originate from a person between 18 and 65 years old who received the Ad26.COV2.S COVID-19 vaccine or a placebo. CDR3s include the opening cysteine and the closing phenylalanine or tryptophan. Expanded clones get a size class; other rows say once, few or many, or leave the size out.

clone_size	j_call	v_call	cdr3_aa
NA	TRBJ1-6	TRBV3-1/TRBV3-2	CASSISDRINSPLHF
NA	TRBJ2-7	TRBV2	CASRDISGVYEQYF
NA	TRBJ1-5	TRBV3-1/TRBV3-2	CASSQGRGSNQPQHF
NA	TRBJ2-7	TRBV18	CASTRQGNDEQYF
once	TRBJ2-5	TRBV6-5	CASTRTGRETQYF
NA	TRBJ1-5	TRBV10-1	CATPGQGLNQPQHF
once	TRBJ2-7	TRBV7-6	CASSLGYGADYEQYF
NA	TRBJ1-6	TRBV9	CASSRGTGENSPLHF
NA	TRBJ2-7	TRBV20-1	CSADLLHEQYF
NA	TRBJ2-1	TRBV19	CASSADRGRNEQFF
NA	TRBJ2-2	TRBV5-1	CASSFKESNTGELFF
NA	TRBJ1-1	TRBV2	CASLRPENTEAFF
NA	TRBJ2-4	TRBV7-8	CASSRQGAKVDIQYF
NA	TRBJ1-1	TRBV27	CASSPRTPLWGFLMNTEAFF
NA	TRBJ1-6	TRBV3-1/TRBV3-2	CASNTGSYNSPLHF
NA	TRBJ2-3	TRBV7-9	CASSLALTGTITDTQYF
NA	TRBJ1-2	TRBV19	CASARRGQGYYGYTF
NA	TRBJ2-1	TRBV7-9	CASGGGGAGPAEQFF
NA	TRBJ2-3	TRBV5-1	CASSYRRWQGLSPDTQYF
NA	TRBJ1-1	TRBV27	CASRTGNTEAFF
NA	TRBJ1-6	TRBV5-5	CASSLRTASSYNSPLHF
NA	TRBJ1-5	TRBV5-8	CASSLKQGHQPQHF
NA	TRBJ2-2	TRBV7-7	CASSSGQVGELFF
NA	TRBJ1-1	TRBV20-1	CSASAGMNTEAFF
NA	TRBJ1-1	TRBV27	CASSPGWKTEAFF
NA	TRBJ2-1	TRBV5-6	CASSLALKGRHNEQFF
NA	TRBJ2-2	TRBV29-1	CSALANANTGELFF
NA	TRBJ2-5	TRBV29-1	CSVGRRQKETQYF
NA	TRBJ2-1	TRBV5-4	CASRAGLADYNEQFF
NA	TRBJ2-5	TRBV7-8	CASSYRDRVETQYF
NA	TRBJ2-2	TRBV7-9	CASSFSSLNTGELFF
NA	TRBJ1-2	TRBV5-5	CASSLVVGYGYTF
NA	TRBJ2-7	TRBV7-2	CASSSSGAYEQYF